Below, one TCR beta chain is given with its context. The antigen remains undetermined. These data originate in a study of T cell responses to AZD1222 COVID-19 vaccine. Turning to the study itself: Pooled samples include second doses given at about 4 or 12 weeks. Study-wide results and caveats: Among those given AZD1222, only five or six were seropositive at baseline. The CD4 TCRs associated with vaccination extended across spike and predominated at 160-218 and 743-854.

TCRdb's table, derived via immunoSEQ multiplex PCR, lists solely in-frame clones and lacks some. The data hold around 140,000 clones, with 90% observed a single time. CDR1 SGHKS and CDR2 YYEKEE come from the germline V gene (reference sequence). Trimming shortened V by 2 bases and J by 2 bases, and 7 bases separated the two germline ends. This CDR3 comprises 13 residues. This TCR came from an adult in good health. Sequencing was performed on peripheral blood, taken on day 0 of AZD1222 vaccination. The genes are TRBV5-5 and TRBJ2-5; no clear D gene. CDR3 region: CASSFIGQETQYF. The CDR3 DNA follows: TGTGCCAGCAGCTTTATAGGGCAAGAGACCCAGTACTTC.